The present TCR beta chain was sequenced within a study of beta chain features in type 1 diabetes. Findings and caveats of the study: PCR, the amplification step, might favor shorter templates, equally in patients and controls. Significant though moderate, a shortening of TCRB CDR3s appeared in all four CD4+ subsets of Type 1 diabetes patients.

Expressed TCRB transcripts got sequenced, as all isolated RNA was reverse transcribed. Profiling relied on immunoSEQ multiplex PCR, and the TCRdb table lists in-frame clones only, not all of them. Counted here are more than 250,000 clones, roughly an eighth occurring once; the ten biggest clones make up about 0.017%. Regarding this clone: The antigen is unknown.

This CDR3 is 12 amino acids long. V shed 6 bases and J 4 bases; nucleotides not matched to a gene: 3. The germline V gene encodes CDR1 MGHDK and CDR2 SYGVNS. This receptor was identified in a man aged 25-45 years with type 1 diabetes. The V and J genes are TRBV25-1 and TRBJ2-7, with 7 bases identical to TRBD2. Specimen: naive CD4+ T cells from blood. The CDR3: CASRGGMYEQYF. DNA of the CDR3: TGTGCCAGCAGGGGGGGGATGTACGAGCAGTACTTC.